This is a list of T cell receptor beta chains from one sample in a study of cytomegalovirus exposure and HLA in healthy donors. Only in-frame clones appear in the TCRdb table, and some are missing; sequencing was by immunoSEQ multiplex PCR. The sample contains under 110,000 clones, under 85% of which appear only once. The sample comprised PBMCs. These receptors were taken from a woman aged 35 to 49 in good health and CMV-seronegative. Both conserved end residues are part of each CDR3. Fields, in order: CDR3 length, J gene, V gene, D gene, clone size, CDR3 DNA, CDR3 protein. The D gene is left open where the match is weak. Clone size appears in some rows only: once, few, many, or a class for an expanded clone.

cdr3_length: 14; j_call: TRBJ1-3; v_call: TRBV6-5; d_call: TRBD1; clone_size: .; cdr3_nt: TGTGCCAGCAGTTTGACAGGGACTGGAAACACCATATATTTT; cdr3_aa: CASSLTGTGNTIYF
cdr3_length: 14; j_call: TRBJ2-7; v_call: TRBV6-5; d_call: .; clone_size: .; cdr3_nt: TGTGCCAGCAGTTACAGAGGCAGCGGCTACGAGCAGTACTTC; cdr3_aa: CASSYRGSGYEQYF
cdr3_length: 13; j_call: TRBJ2-7; v_call: TRBV27; d_call: .; clone_size: .; cdr3_nt: TGTGCCAGCAGTGAGGCAGCTTCCTACGAGCAGTACTTC; cdr3_aa: CASSEAASYEQYF
cdr3_length: 15; j_call: TRBJ2-5; v_call: TRBV19; d_call: .; clone_size: .; cdr3_nt: TGTGCCAGTAGTATAGATACGGGAATAGCAGAGACCCAGTACTTC; cdr3_aa: CASSIDTGIAETQYF
cdr3_length: 17; j_call: TRBJ1-6; v_call: TRBV4-1; d_call: .; clone_size: .; cdr3_nt: TGCGCCAGCAGCCAAGAGGATCTCGCAGGGATGGTTTCACCCCTCCACTTT; cdr3_aa: CASSQEDLAGMVSPLHF
cdr3_length: 16; j_call: TRBJ2-1; v_call: TRBV4-1; d_call: TRBD2; clone_size: .; cdr3_nt: TGCGCCAGCAGCCAAGATCAGACGGGAGGGCGCAATGAGCAGTTCTTC; cdr3_aa: CASSQDQTGGRNEQFF
cdr3_length: 16; j_call: TRBJ1-4; v_call: TRBV9; d_call: .; clone_size: .; cdr3_nt: TGTGCCAGCAGCGTAGCCTACCAGGGTCCTAATGAAAAACTGTTTTTT; cdr3_aa: CASSVAYQGPNEKLFF
cdr3_length: 13; j_call: TRBJ2-3; v_call: TRBV6-5; d_call: .; clone_size: .; cdr3_nt: TGTGCCAGCAGAACCGGGGGCACAGATACGCAGTATTTT; cdr3_aa: CASRTGGTDTQYF
cdr3_length: 17; j_call: TRBJ2-3; v_call: TRBV7-3; d_call: TRBD2; clone_size: .; cdr3_nt: TGTGCCAGCAGCCGCCGACGCGGGGGTCCTAGCACAGATACGCAGTATTTT; cdr3_aa: CASSRRRGGPSTDTQYF
cdr3_length: 14; j_call: TRBJ1-3; v_call: TRBV6-6; d_call: .; clone_size: few; cdr3_nt: TGTGCCAGCAGTCATACAGGGTCTGGAAACACCATATATTTT; cdr3_aa: CASSHTGSGNTIYF
cdr3_length: 12; j_call: TRBJ1-1; v_call: TRBV11-2; d_call: .; clone_size: .; cdr3_nt: TGTGCCAGCAGCCCCGGGGGGACTGAAGCTTTCTTT; cdr3_aa: CASSPGGTEAFF
cdr3_length: 13; j_call: TRBJ2-7; v_call: TRBV6-6; d_call: TRBD1; clone_size: medium-sized; cdr3_nt: TGTGCCAGCATTAGGACAGGAATGAACGAGCAGTACTTC; cdr3_aa: CASIRTGMNEQYF
cdr3_length: 16; j_call: TRBJ2-1; v_call: TRBV4-2; d_call: TRBD2; clone_size: few; cdr3_nt: TGTGCCAGCAGCCAAGATTTAGCGGGGGGGTACAATGAGCAGTTCTTC; cdr3_aa: CASSQDLAGGYNEQFF
cdr3_length: 14; j_call: TRBJ1-2; v_call: TRBV18; d_call: .; clone_size: .; cdr3_nt: TGTGCCAGCTCACCAGTGGACACTAACTATGGCTACACCTTC; cdr3_aa: CASSPVDTNYGYTF
cdr3_length: 14; j_call: TRBJ2-1; v_call: TRBV9; d_call: TRBD1; clone_size: .; cdr3_nt: TGTGCCAGCAGCGAAGGACAGGGAGTCGGTGAGCAGTTCTTC; cdr3_aa: CASSEGQGVGEQFF
cdr3_length: 15; j_call: TRBJ1-5; v_call: TRBV7-5; d_call: .; clone_size: .; cdr3_nt: TGTGCCAGAAGCACCGTGGACAGCAACAATCAGCCCCAGCATTTT; cdr3_aa: CARSTVDSNNQPQHF
cdr3_length: 14; j_call: TRBJ2-1; v_call: TRBV6-5; d_call: TRBD2; clone_size: .; cdr3_nt: TGTGCCAGCTTTAGCGGGAGGGCCTACAATGAGCAGTTCTTC; cdr3_aa: CASFSGRAYNEQFF
cdr3_length: 13; j_call: TRBJ1-2; v_call: TRBV30; d_call: .; clone_size: few; cdr3_nt: TGTGCCTGGAGTGTAAATAAGGAGAACGGCTACACCTTC; cdr3_aa: CAWSVNKENGYTF
cdr3_length: 15; j_call: TRBJ2-7; v_call: TRBV6-5; d_call: .; clone_size: .; cdr3_nt: TGTGCCAGCAGTCCCCGGGACTCACCGAGCTACGAGCAGTACTTC; cdr3_aa: CASSPRDSPSYEQYF
cdr3_length: 14; j_call: TRBJ2-7; v_call: TRBV5-4; d_call: .; clone_size: few; cdr3_nt: TGTGCCAGCAGCTTTGGGGGGGGCCCCTACGAGCAGTACTTC; cdr3_aa: CASSFGGGPYEQYF
cdr3_length: 16; j_call: TRBJ2-7; v_call: TRBV4-3; d_call: TRBD2; clone_size: .; cdr3_nt: TGCGCCAGCAGCCAAGATTCCACTAGCGGAACCTACGAGCAGTACTTC; cdr3_aa: CASSQDSTSGTYEQYF
cdr3_length: 16; j_call: TRBJ2-4; v_call: TRBV28; d_call: TRBD2; clone_size: .; cdr3_nt: TGTGCCAGCAGTTTAGGGTTAGCGGGAGCCAAAAACATTCAGTACTTC; cdr3_aa: CASSLGLAGAKNIQYF
cdr3_length: 15; j_call: TRBJ1-1; v_call: TRBV12-5; d_call: TRBD1; clone_size: .; cdr3_nt: TGTGCTAGTGGTTCCCGGACAGGGTTGAACACTGAAGCTTTCTTT; cdr3_aa: CASGSRTGLNTEAFF
cdr3_length: 17; j_call: TRBJ2-7; v_call: TRBV28; d_call: TRBD1; clone_size: .; cdr3_nt: TGTGCCAGCAGATCCTCAGGACAGGGTTTGAAAACCTACGAGCAGTACTTC; cdr3_aa: CASRSSGQGLKTYEQYF
cdr3_length: 15; j_call: TRBJ1-2; v_call: TRBV19; d_call: TRBD1; clone_size: .; cdr3_nt: TGTGCCAGTAGTACGCCACAGGGGGCCAACTATGGCTACACCTTC; cdr3_aa: CASSTPQGANYGYTF
cdr3_length: 15; j_call: TRBJ2-1; v_call: TRBV18; d_call: TRBD2; clone_size: .; cdr3_nt: TGTGCCAGCTCACCTAGCGGGGGGGCCTACAATGAGCAGTTCTTC; cdr3_aa: CASSPSGGAYNEQFF
cdr3_length: 17; j_call: TRBJ1-1; v_call: TRBV7-8; d_call: TRBD1; clone_size: .; cdr3_nt: TGTGCCAGCAGCTGGCACAGGGGGCGCGTTTCGGACACTGAAGCTTTCTTT; cdr3_aa: CASSWHRGRVSDTEAFF
cdr3_length: 16; j_call: TRBJ1-3; v_call: TRBV18; d_call: TRBD1; clone_size: .; cdr3_nt: TGTGCCAGCTCACCACCGGGAAGGGGGCTCGGAAACACCATATATTTT; cdr3_aa: CASSPPGRGLGNTIYF
cdr3_length: 14; j_call: TRBJ1-5; v_call: TRBV2; d_call: .; clone_size: .; cdr3_nt: TGTGCCAGCAGTACCGACGGGGGCAATCAGCCCCAGCATTTT; cdr3_aa: CASSTDGGNQPQHF
cdr3_length: 16; j_call: TRBJ2-4; v_call: TRBV6-1; d_call: TRBD2; clone_size: .; cdr3_nt: TGTGCCAGCAGTGAAACTAGCGGGGGGGCCAAAAACATTCAGTACTTC; cdr3_aa: CASSETSGGAKNIQYF
cdr3_length: 17; j_call: TRBJ2-1; v_call: TRBV9; d_call: .; clone_size: .; cdr3_nt: TGTGCCAGCAGCGTAGAAGTTGTGGGGGACACCTACAATGAGCAGTTCTTC; cdr3_aa: CASSVEVVGDTYNEQFF
cdr3_length: 15; j_call: TRBJ1-6; v_call: TRBV9; d_call: .; clone_size: .; cdr3_nt: TGTGCCAGCAGCGTAGGACTACAGGGAAATTCACCCCTCCACTTT; cdr3_aa: CASSVGLQGNSPLHF
cdr3_length: 15; j_call: TRBJ2-5; v_call: TRBV7-9; d_call: TRBD1; clone_size: .; cdr3_nt: TGTGCCAGCAGCTTAACCTTGGGACAGCAAGAGACCCAGTACTTC; cdr3_aa: CASSLTLGQQETQYF
cdr3_length: 14; j_call: TRBJ2-5; v_call: TRBV7-3; d_call: TRBD1; clone_size: .; cdr3_nt: TGTGCCAGCAGCCCCTTTGGACAGGGAGAGACCCAGTACTTC; cdr3_aa: CASSPFGQGETQYF
cdr3_length: 18; j_call: TRBJ2-3; v_call: TRBV7-8; d_call: TRBD2; clone_size: .; cdr3_nt: TGTGCCAGCAGCCACTCACCCCAACTAGCGGGAGAGGGGGATACGCAGTATTTT; cdr3_aa: CASSHSPQLAGEGDTQYF
cdr3_length: 13; j_call: TRBJ2-5; v_call: TRBV30; d_call: .; clone_size: few; cdr3_nt: TGTGCCTGGTGTGATGCCAGGGGAGAGACCCAGTACTTC; cdr3_aa: CAWCDARGETQYF
cdr3_length: 14; j_call: TRBJ2-1; v_call: TRBV4-3; d_call: .; clone_size: .; cdr3_nt: TGCGCCAGCAGCCGGGGGGTTTTCTACAATGAGCAGTTCTTC; cdr3_aa: CASSRGVFYNEQFF
cdr3_length: 18; j_call: TRBJ1-5; v_call: TRBV15; d_call: .; clone_size: .; cdr3_nt: TGTGCCACCAGCAGAGATCTACGCATGACAGATAGCAATCAGCCCCAGCATTTT; cdr3_aa: CATSRDLRMTDSNQPQHF
cdr3_length: 15; j_call: TRBJ2-2; v_call: TRBV6-5; d_call: .; clone_size: .; cdr3_nt: TGTGCCAGCAGTTGGACAGTCCAGGGGACCGAGGAGCTGTTTTTT; cdr3_aa: CASSWTVQGTEELFF
cdr3_length: 15; j_call: TRBJ2-7; v_call: TRBV7-8; d_call: TRBD2; clone_size: .; cdr3_nt: TGTGCCAGCACATTGATAGCGGGAGGTCAGGGCGAGCAGTACTTC; cdr3_aa: CASTLIAGGQGEQYF
cdr3_length: 14; j_call: TRBJ1-1; v_call: TRBV10-3; d_call: TRBD1; clone_size: .; cdr3_nt: TGTGCCATCAGTTCAACAGGGGGCTGGACTGAAGCTTTCTTT; cdr3_aa: CAISSTGGWTEAFF
cdr3_length: 15; j_call: TRBJ2-1; v_call: TRBV6-6; d_call: TRBD2; clone_size: .; cdr3_nt: TGTGCCAGCAGGACGGCCGAGGCGGGGGGGAGAGAGCAGTTCTTC; cdr3_aa: CASRTAEAGGREQFF
cdr3_length: 15; j_call: TRBJ2-7; v_call: TRBV19; d_call: TRBD1; clone_size: .; cdr3_nt: TGTGCCAGTAGGATTAGGGGGACAGCCCCGGACGAGCAGTACTTC; cdr3_aa: CASRIRGTAPDEQYF
cdr3_length: 13; j_call: TRBJ2-3; v_call: TRBV19; d_call: .; clone_size: .; cdr3_nt: TGTGCCAGTAGTACTCGGCAGGGAGATACGCAGTATTTT; cdr3_aa: CASSTRQGDTQYF
cdr3_length: 14; j_call: TRBJ1-2; v_call: TRBV14; d_call: .; clone_size: once; cdr3_nt: TGTGCCAGCAGCCAAGAAAGACTCTCCTATGGCTACACCTTC; cdr3_aa: CASSQERLSYGYTF
cdr3_length: 15; j_call: TRBJ1-2; v_call: TRBV18; d_call: .; clone_size: .; cdr3_nt: TGTGCCAGCTCACCACAAACGGGTCCTATGGGTGGCTACACCTTC; cdr3_aa: CASSPQTGPMGGYTF
cdr3_length: 12; j_call: TRBJ1-5; v_call: TRBV29-1; d_call: .; clone_size: .; cdr3_nt: TGCAGCGTTGGAGACCACAATCAGCCCCAGCATTTT; cdr3_aa: CSVGDHNQPQHF
cdr3_length: 13; j_call: TRBJ1-3; v_call: TRBV5-1; d_call: .; clone_size: .; cdr3_nt: TGCGCCAGTGCACAGCACTCTGGAAACACCATATATTTT; cdr3_aa: CASAQHSGNTIYF
cdr3_length: 18; j_call: TRBJ2-3; v_call: TRBV19; d_call: TRBD2; clone_size: .; cdr3_nt: TGTGCCAGTAGTCGAAGCGGGAGGGCCGGGTTGAACACAGATACGCAGTATTTT; cdr3_aa: CASSRSGRAGLNTDTQYF
cdr3_length: 14; j_call: TRBJ2-5; v_call: TRBV18; d_call: TRBD2; clone_size: few; cdr3_nt: TGTGCCAGCTCACCACCTAGCGGGGGAGAGACCCAGTACTTC; cdr3_aa: CASSPPSGGETQYF
cdr3_length: 17; j_call: TRBJ2-1; v_call: TRBV7-9; d_call: TRBD2; clone_size: .; cdr3_nt: TGTGCCAGCAGCTTAGGCCCGGGACTAGCGGGAGTGGAGGAGCAGTTCTTC; cdr3_aa: CASSLGPGLAGVEEQFF